Presented here are 9 T cell receptor beta chains from one specimen sequenced in a study of cytomegalovirus exposure and HLA in healthy donors. Method: immunoSEQ multiplex PCR; TCRdb's copy keeps in-frame clones and lacks some. The data show more than 300,000 clones, with roughly 90% seen just once and under 0.85% held by the top ten. Sequenced sample: PBMCs. These receptors originate from a young woman in good health and CMV-seronegative.

The chain recombines TRBV2 with TRBJ1-5; maybe TRBD1 (5 bases). Germline values: CDR1 SNHLY, CDR2 FYNNEI. V was clipped by 7 bases and J by 0 bases, with 10 bases between them. The CDR3 loop spans 14 amino acids. The CDR3 protein is CASTDSHSNQPQHF. DNA for the CDR3: TGTGCCAGCACCGACAGCCATAGCAATCAGCCCCAGCATTTT.

The rearrangement links TRBV27 to TRBJ2-1, with TRBD2 matching over 11 bases. Germline loops: CDR1 MNHEY, CDR2 SMNVEV (reference sequence). The CDR3 has 17 residues. The ends lost 6 bases at V and 0 bases at J; junction bases unmatched: 7. The CDR3 DNA sequence: TGTGCCAGCAGACCACCGGGACTAGCGGACTCCTACAATGAGCAGTTCTTC. Protein product: CASRPPGLADSYNEQFF.

The genes are TRBV7-6 and TRBJ2-1, with TRBD1 matching over 8 bases. V was pared by 7 bases and J by 1 base, with 6 bases of the junction left unmatched. This CDR3 is 15 amino acids long. CDR1 is SGHVS, CDR2 FNYEAQ, per germline. The CDR3 nucleotides are TGTGCCAGCACCGACGGACAGGGATCCTACAATGAGCAGTTCTTC. Residues: CASTDGQGSYNEQFF.

The genes are TRBV29-1 and TRBJ2-1; TRBD2 matches at 8 bases. The CDR3 sequence is 13 residues long. The germline CDR1 and CDR2 sequences are SQVTM and ANQGSEA. Unmatched junction bases numbered 5, after V lost 1 base and J lost 9 bases. CDR3 sequence reads: CSVEAGGPGEQFF. DNA for the CDR3: TGCAGCGTTGAAGCGGGAGGGCCCGGTGAGCAGTTCTTC.

In DNA form, the CDR3 reads TGCGCCAGCAGCTTGGTGGCTAGCGGCGGGTACGAGCAGTACTTC. As protein: CASSLVASGGYEQYF. The V and J genes are TRBV5-1 and TRBJ2-7; TRBD2 aligns across 7 bases. The CDR3 is 15 residues long. Unmatched junction bases numbered 7, after V lost 0 bases and J lost 4 bases. Looked up from germline, CDR1 is SGHRS and CDR2 is YFSETQ. Full variable domain (remainder filled in from reference TRBV5-1 and TRBJ2-7): KAGVTQTPRYLIKTRGQQVTLSCSPISGHRSVSWYQQTPGQGLQFLFEYFSETQRNKGNFPGRFSGRQFSNSRSEMNVSTLELGDSALYLCASSLVASGGYEQYFGPGTRLTVT.

The chain couples TRBV28 to TRBJ2-4; no reliable D call. The V end lost 2 bases, the J end lost 1 base, and 6 bases lay between the germline ends. Germline V gene data show CDR1 as MDHEN and CDR2 as SYDVKM. The CDR3 loop spans 14 amino acids. The CDR3 coding sequence is TGTGCCAGCAGTTTACGTGCGGCCAAAAACATTCAGTACTTC. Protein sequence: CASSLRAAKNIQYF.

The chain is built from TRBV6-6 and TRBJ1-4; tentative D call: TRBD1 (6 bases). The CDR3 covers 12 residues. Germline CDR1 is MNHNY and CDR2 is SVGAGI (reference sequence). Trimming removed 7 bases from V and 8 bases from J, with 11 bases in between. CDR3 in amino acids: CASNSGGEKLFF. The CDR3 nucleotides read TGTGCCAGCAATTCGGGGGGCGAAAAACTGTTTTTT.

This clone has a handful of counts. The V and J genes are TRBV5-8 and TRBJ2-7; TRBD1 might be the D (6 bases). Germline V lookup: CDR1 SGHTS, CDR2 YDEGEE. The CDR3 totals 14 residues. Between the trimmed V and J ends, which lost 0 bases and 3 bases, there was a span of 10 bases. CDR3 residues: CASSLAGAGYEQYF. The CDR3 nucleotides are TGTGCCAGCAGCTTGGCAGGGGCGGGCTACGAGCAGTACTTC.

In the case of this clone: This may arise from a read error, as a much more abundant clone is one base away. This chain connects TRBV7-6 to TRBJ1-3, with a tentative D call TRBD1 (6 bases). The CDR3 is 14 amino acids. Trimming pared 5 bases from V and 2 bases from J, leaving 10 bases between. From germline, CDR1 is SGHVS and CDR2 FNYEAQ. The CDR3 DNA is TGTGCCAGCAGCCCCCAGGGGCCTGGAAACACCATATATTTT. Its protein is CASSPQGPGNTIYF. Supplemented by reference TRBV7-6 and TRBJ1-3, the full variable domain reads GAGVSQSPRYKVTKRGQDVALRCDPISGHVSLYWYRQALGQGPEFLTYFNYEAQQDKSGLPNDRFSAERPEGSISTLTIQRTEQRDSAMYRCASSPQGPGNTIYFGEGSWLTVV.